This T cell receptor beta chain was captured in a study of human T cells and chemical hapten exposure. Study at large: Weekly administration of diphenylcyclopropenone to the scalp of patients continued throughout the approximately 23-week study. Overall study results and limits: Versus controls, expanded TCRs had significantly more large CDR3 similarity clusters.

Many counts were recorded for this clonotype. What it recognizes is unknown. Time point in this sample: pre-sensitization, week 0. Treatment reported: therapeutic diphenylcyclopropenone sensitization with weekly scalp DPC. CDR3 size: 16 residues. TCRdb used MiXCR to reprocess the RACE reads, holding one entry per CDR3 protein. The repertoire consists of around 300,000 distinct CDR3 sequences, with just under 8% occurring once and the leading ten covering more than 1%. Sample: whole blood, taken in connection with sensitization to the hapten diphenylcyclopropenone (DPC). The V and J genes are TRBV21-1 and TRBJ1-5; the table's D call, TRBD1, has no DNA check behind it. TRBV21-1 is deemed a pseudogene. This receptor was obtained from a man younger than 35 with alopecia areata. Some clones in this sample may be carry-over from other donors' samples. The CDR3 here is CASSNRDNSNNQPQHF. In DNA form, the CDR3 reads TGTGCCAGCAGCAACCGGGACAATTCAAACAATCAGCCCCAGCATTTT.